These T cell receptor beta chains were read from a single sample in a study of graft-versus-host responses after intestinal transplantation. The method was immunoSEQ multiplex PCR; TCRdb's version includes in-frame clones alone and lacks a portion of them. The sample records 6,500 to 7,500 clones, approximately 28% being singletons. The input for sequencing was alloreactive CD4+ T cells from a mixed lymphocyte reaction culture, taken before transplantation. The receptors stem from a human patient who was an organ donor for intestinal transplantation. CDR3s include the opening cysteine and the closing phenylalanine or tryptophan. A D gene is named only where the DNA matches it firmly. A row's size may be missing; if present it is once, few, many or a size class.

>TRBJ2-3|TRBD2|-|TRBV18
TGTGCCAGCTCGACGGTAGCGGGAGGAGCAGATACGCAGTATTTT
CASSTVAGGADTQYF
>TRBJ2-1|TRBD2|-|TRBV7-2
TGTGCCAGCAGCCATGGGACTACGGGTGGGTTCTTC
CASSHGTTGGFF
>TRBJ1-5|-|few|TRBV4-3
TGCGCCAGCAGCCGCCAGGGAGGTCAGCCCCAGCATTTT
CASSRQGGQPQHF
>TRBJ2-3|-|-|TRBV2
TGTGCCAGCAACCAGGACACAGATACGCAGTATTTT
CASNQDTDTQYF
>TRBJ1-3|-|few|TRBV11-2
TGTGCCAGCAGCTCGACACCACCGGCCTCTGGAAACACCATATATTTT
CASSSTPPASGNTIYF
>TRBJ2-2|-|few|TRBV18
TGTGCCAGCTCACCACTTGCCGTGGGAGGACCGGTTACGACCGGGGAGCTGTTTTTT
CASSPLAVGGPVTTGELFF
>TRBJ2-7|TRBD2|-|TRBV28
TGTGCCAGCAGTTTCACTAGCGGGAGGGGGGGATACGAGCAGTACTTC
CASSFTSGRGGYEQYF
>TRBJ2-3|TRBD2|few|TRBV5-4
TGTGCCAGCAGCTTGGAACTAGCGAACACAGATACGCAGTATTTT
CASSLELANTDTQYF
>TRBJ1-2|TRBD1|-|TRBV7-3
TGTGCCACCCGCCGCCGGGACAGGGGGGACCATGGCTACACCTTC
CATRRRDRGDHGYTF
>TRBJ2-2|-|few|TRBV2
TGTGCCAGCAGTGAAGCTAGCCCGCTGTTTTTT
CASSEASPLFF
>TRBJ2-7|-|few|TRBV6-1
TGTGCCAGCAGCCAAGGACAGTGGAACGAGCAGTACTTC
CASSQGQWNEQYF
>TRBJ2-3|TRBD1|few|TRBV6-5
TGTGCCAGCAATAAACGACAGGGACGCACAGATACGCAGTATTTT
CASNKRQGRTDTQYF
>TRBJ2-7|-|medium-sized|TRBV29-1
TGCAGCGTTAGGACCCGACAGAGCTCCTACGAGCAGTACTTC
CSVRTRQSSYEQYF
>TRBJ1-2|-|-|TRBV6-1
TGTGCCAGCAGTTCCCACAGGGCGGACTATGGCTACACCTTC
CASSSHRADYGYTF
>TRBJ2-3|TRBD2|-|TRBV7-3
TGTGCCAGCAGCTTAAGGGCCCCTAGCGGGGGGGCGGTAGATACGCAGTATTTT
CASSLRAPSGGAVDTQYF
>TRBJ1-4|-|-|TRBV7-9
TGTGCCAGCAGCCTAATCGCGGGCGGCTATGGGGAAAAACTGTTTTTT
CASSLIAGGYGEKLFF
>TRBJ2-2|TRBD2|-|TRBV7-3
TGTGCCAGCAGCTCTGGAGCGGGGGTTAACACCGGGGAGCTGTTTTTT
CASSSGAGVNTGELFF
>TRBJ2-1|TRBD2|-|TRBV9
TGTGCCAGCAGCGTAGGTCGGGACAGCGGGAGGGGGAGGGACAATGAGCAGTTCTTC
CASSVGRDSGRGRDNEQFF
>TRBJ1-2|TRBD1|-|TRBV2
TGTGCCAGAGAACTCACAGGGGACGATGGCTACACCTTC
CARELTGDDGYTF